The 25 T cell receptor beta chains presented below share a single source sample, sequenced in a study of PD-1 blockade in classical Hodgkin lymphoma. After autologous stem cell transplantation all patients relapsed, and prior brentuximab vedotin exposure differed between cohorts. The assay was immunoSEQ multiplex PCR, and TCRdb's table has in-frame clones only and misses some. The top ten clones hold about 10% of a sample with tens of thousands of clones, 75% to 90% of them seen once. The sample here was peripheral blood mononuclear cells (PBMCs), taken before the second cycle of nivolumab. These receptors originate from a human donor with classical Hodgkin lymphoma.

The V call is TRBV18, the J call TRBJ2-1, with 8 bases aligning to TRBD2. The germline gives CDR1 KGHSH, CDR2 LQKENI. With V trimmed by 3 bases and J by 6 bases, 7 bases remained unmatched. This CDR3 spans 15 amino acids. The CDR3 DNA is TGTGCCAGCTCACCTACGGCGGGAGGAATCAATGAGCAGTTCTTC. Its translation is CASSPTAGGINEQFF. Full variable domain (rest looked up from reference TRBV18 and TRBJ2-1): NAGVMQNPRHLVRRRGQEARLRCSPMKGHSHVYWYRQLPEEGLKFMVYLQKENIIDESGMPKERFSAEFPKEGPSILRIQQVVRGDSAAYFCASSPTAGGINEQFFGPGTRLTVL.

This clone was counted a single time. CDR3 nucleotides: TGTGCCAGCAGTCCCACTAGCGGGATAGAGACCCAGTACTTC. Protein product: CASSPTSGIETQYF. This sequence joins TRBV27 and TRBJ2-5, with 10 bases matching TRBD2. With V trimmed by 5 bases and J by 4 bases, 4 bases remained unmatched. The germline V gene has CDR1 MNHEY and CDR2 SMNVEV (reference sequence). This CDR3 comprises 14 residues.

The V call is TRBV19, the J call TRBJ2-7; possibly TRBD1 for D (5 bases). CDR1 is LNHDA, CDR2 SQIVND, per germline (reference sequence). This CDR3 has 12 amino acids. V was trimmed by 4 bases and J by 7 bases, leaving 11 bases between them. The CDR3 loop reads CASSTPGREQYF. Written as DNA, the CDR3 is TGTGCCAGTAGTACCCCAGGGCGGGAGCAGTACTTC.

The rearrangement uses TRBV7-9 and TRBJ2-7; no clear D gene. Trimming pared 4 bases from V and 2 bases from J, leaving 9 bases between. The V gene's germline CDR1 is SEHNR and CDR2 FQNEAQ (reference sequence). This CDR3 contains 13 residues. CDR3 in DNA: TGTGCCAGCAGCTCCGCTCGACCCTACGAGCAGTACTTC. The encoded protein is CASSSARPYEQYF.

The chain joins TRBV27 to TRBJ2-2; the match to TRBD2 covers 10 bases. V gave up 2 bases and J gave up 5 bases; unmatched junction bases: 5. The CDR3 is made up of 16 amino acids. The germline CDR1 and CDR2 sequences are MNHEY and SMNVEV (reference sequence). Here the CDR3 reads CASSLSGRVITGELFF. The CDR3 nucleotides are TGTGCCAGCAGTTTAAGCGGGAGGGTTATTACCGGGGAGCTGTTTTTT.

V gene TRBV7-6 combines with J gene TRBJ2-7; no clear D gene. The V gene lost 5 bases and the J gene lost 2 bases, with 13 bases spanning the gap. CDR3 size: 14 residues. Germline-derived CDR1 and CDR2 are SGHVS and FNYEAQ. The CDR3 coding sequence is TGTGCCAGCAGCGTAGGCGGTTTAGCCTACGAGCAGTACTTC. The encoded protein is CASSVGGLAYEQYF.

This clone was detected a few times. This sample includes further DNA sequences coding for the same CDR3. The chain uses TRBV6-1 and TRBJ2-7, with D perhaps matching TRBD1 (5 bases). The V end lost 4 bases, the J end lost 3 bases, and 7 bases lay between the germline ends. The length of the CDR3 is 12 residues. Germline lookup yields CDR1 MNHNS and CDR2 SASEGT. CDR3 sequence reads: CASSVGDYEQYF. As DNA, the CDR3 is TGTGCCAGCAGTGTAGGGGACTACGAGCAGTACTTC.

V gene TRBV7-8 combines with J gene TRBJ2-3, with no clear D. The CDR3 extends over 12 amino acids. V lost 4 bases to trimming and J lost 5 bases, with 7 bases between them. Germline CDR1 SGHVS, CDR2 FQNEAQ. The CDR3 region has the DNA TGTGCCAGCAGCTCAGGCCGAGATACGCAGTATTTT. Its translation: CASSSGRDTQYF.

This clone appeared once. The chain recombines TRBV13 with TRBJ1-2; D is unclear. Looked up from germline, CDR1 is PRHDT and CDR2 is FYEKMQ (reference sequence). Trimming removed 0 bases from V and 7 bases from J, with 6 bases in between. The CDR3 sequence is 12 residues long. CDR3 in DNA: TGTGCCAGCAGCTTAGGGTCGATTGGCTACACCTTC. It specifies CASSLGSIGYTF. The full variable domain, completed using reference TRBV13 and TRBJ1-2, is AAGVIQSPRHLIKEKRETATLKCYPIPRHDTVYWYQQGPGQDPQFLISFYEKMQSDKGSIPDRFSAQQFSDYHSELNMSSLELGDSALYFCASSLGSIGYTFGSGTRLTVV.

The chain combines TRBV6-5 with TRBJ2-5, with 9 positions matching TRBD1. Per germline, CDR1 MNHEY and CDR2 SVGAGI. V gave up 6 bases and J gave up 5 bases; unmatched junction bases: 7. The CDR3 consists of 14 residues. CDR3 bases: TGTGCCAGCAGCCGAGGGACAGGGACGGAGACCCAGTACTTC. Its translation is CASSRGTGTETQYF.

The V and J genes are TRBV5-4 and TRBJ2-1; either TRBD1 or TRBD2 may supply D (6 bases each). Trimming took 4 bases from V and 7 from J, leaving 24 bases between them. The length of the CDR3 is 17 residues. Germline V gene data show CDR1 as SGHNT and CDR2 as YYREEE (reference sequence). The CDR3 region has the DNA TGTGCCAGCAGCAAGAGCCTACAGGGACTGGGTGTAAATGAGCAGTTCTTC. Translating it yields CASSKSLQGLGVNEQFF.

The chain is built from TRBV6-5 and TRBJ2-7, with D perhaps given as TRBD1 or TRBD2 (5 bases each). The germline gives CDR1 MNHEY, CDR2 SVGAGI. With 8 bases removed from V and 5 bases from J, the gap between germline ends came to 16 bases. The CDR3 is 13 residues long. CDR3 residues: CASGAPQRDEQYF. The CDR3 nucleotides read TGTGCCAGCGGGGCACCCCAGAGGGACGAGCAGTACTTC.

The gene calls are TRBV28 and TRBJ2-7; D is unclear. This CDR3 contains 14 residues. The V end lost 3 bases, the J end lost 2 bases, and 11 bases lay between the germline ends. Germline V lookup: CDR1 MDHEN, CDR2 SYDVKM. The CDR3 region is CASSLIQDPYEQYF. The CDR3 DNA follows: TGTGCCAGCAGTTTGATTCAGGATCCCTACGAGCAGTACTTC.

V gene TRBV7-8 combines with J gene TRBJ1-1; D gene unclear. Trimming removed 4 bases at V and 1 base at J, with 19 bases between. From germline, CDR1 is SGHVS and CDR2 FQNEAQ. This CDR3 has 17 residues. DNA of the CDR3: TGTGCCAGCAGCTCATTAGTGACAAGCTTGACGAACACTGAAGCTTTCTTT. Encoded protein: CASSSLVTSLTNTEAFF.

For the CDR3, the DNA is TGTGCCAGCAGTGAGGGACTAGCGGGGCCCCAAGATACGCAGTATTTT. It is translated as CASSEGLAGPQDTQYF. The chain links TRBV6-1 to TRBJ2-3; 13 bases match TRBD2. V lost 3 bases and J lost 5; bases outside the gene matches: 5. Germline V CDR1 and CDR2: MNHNS, SASEGT. This CDR3 has 16 amino acids.

This chain joins TRBV5-1 and TRBJ2-3; a possible D gene is TRBD2 (6 bases). Germline loops: CDR1 SGHRS, CDR2 YFSETQ. V lost 4 bases to trimming and J lost 2 bases, with 11 bases between them. This CDR3 has 14 residues. The CDR3 nucleotides read TGCGCCAGCAGCGGCGGGACCACCACAGATACGCAGTATTTT. It yields the protein CASSGGTTTDTQYF.

This clone was observed a few times. This chain uses TRBV5-1 with TRBJ2-3, with 8 bases identical to TRBD1. Trimming at V came to 5 bases and at J to 1 base, leaving 6 bases not matched to a gene. CDR1 is SGHRS and CDR2 is YFSETQ in the germline V gene. This CDR3 comprises 15 residues. The CDR3 DNA reads TGCGCCAGCAGGACGACAGGGGACGGCACAGATACGCAGTATTTT. Amino acids: CASRTTGDGTDTQYF.

J is TRBJ2-7 and V is TRBV7-9; TRBD1 is a possible D gene (6 bases). CDR3 size: 15 residues. Trimming shortened V by 4 bases and J by 1 base, and 14 bases separated the two germline ends. Germline-derived CDR1 and CDR2 are SEHNR and FQNEAQ (reference sequence). In nucleotides, the CDR3 is TGTGCCAGCAGCTCCCAGACAGGCCTGTCCTACGAGCAGTACTTC. Its translation: CASSSQTGLSYEQYF.

This clone came up once. The chain recombines TRBV19 with TRBJ1-4, with D hard to call. The CDR3 totals 14 residues. The V gene lost 5 bases and the J gene lost 7 bases, with 14 bases spanning the gap. Per the germline V gene, CDR1 is LNHDA and CDR2 is SQIVND (reference sequence). DNA of the CDR3: TGTGCCAGTAGTCCGTCAAACTGGGGTGAAAAACTGTTTTTT. It codes for CASSPSNWGEKLFF. Looking up the rest from reference TRBV19 and TRBJ1-4 gives the full variable domain: DGGITQSPKYLFRKEGQNVTLSCEQNLNHDAMYWYRQDPGQGLRLIYYSQIVNDFQKGDIAEGYSVSREKKESFPLTVTSAQKNPTAFYLCASSPSNWGEKLFFGSGTQLSVL.

V is TRBV5-1 and J is TRBJ2-5; 12 bases are a match to TRBD2. Germline V CDR1 and CDR2: SGHRS, YFSETQ. The CDR3 is made up of 15 amino acids. Losses at the gene ends were 0 bases for V and 5 bases for J; bases not matched to a gene: 2. The CDR3 loop is CASSLGTSGVETQYF. As DNA, the CDR3 is TGCGCCAGCAGCTTGGGGACTAGCGGGGTGGAGACCCAGTACTTC.

This CDR3 reads CASIGRDYEQYF. CDR3 nucleotides: TGTGCCAGTATTGGGAGGGACTACGAGCAGTACTTC. The chain joins TRBV2 to TRBJ2-7, with 7 bases matching TRBD2. Looked up from germline, CDR1 is SNHLY and CDR2 is FYNNEI. This CDR3 is built from 12 residues. Germline trimming cut 9 bases from V and 3 bases from J; bases unmatched to any gene: 5.

This clone was recorded only once. V is TRBV19 and J is TRBJ2-1; D not certain. The CDR3 sequence is 13 residues long. V was cut by 7 bases and J by 4 bases, with 11 bases left in between. Germline loops: CDR1 LNHDA, CDR2 SQIVND (reference sequence). The CDR3 DNA sequence: TGTGCCAGTACGCAGCGAGGATACAATGAGCAGTTCTTC. This sequence encodes CASTQRGYNEQFF.

This clone was observed a few times. The chain carries TRBV7-2 and TRBJ1-2; D is undetermined. Germline V gene data show CDR1 as SGHTA and CDR2 as FQGNSA. Trimming removed 7 bases from V and 4 bases from J, with 10 bases in between. The CDR3 consists of 12 residues. Here the CDR3 reads CASTVSRYGYTF. The CDR3 DNA sequence: TGTGCCAGCACCGTAAGCCGCTATGGCTACACCTTC. The whole variable domain, filled in from reference TRBV7-2 and TRBJ1-2, reads GAGVSQSPSNKVTEKGKDVELRCDPISGHTALYWYRQSLGQGLEFLIYFQGNSAPDKSGLPSDRFSAERTGGSVSTLTIQRTQQEDSAVYLCASTVSRYGYTFGSGTRLTVV.

The V call is TRBV28, the J call TRBJ1-3; 9 positions agree with TRBD1. The length of the CDR3 is 14 residues. Germline V lookup: CDR1 MDHEN, CDR2 SYDVKM. J was trimmed by 4 bases and V by 7 bases; bases with no gene match: 5. The CDR3 DNA sequence: TGTGCCAGCAACCTACAGGGGGCCGGAAACACCATATATTTT. Translating it yields CASNLQGAGNTIYF.

Only one count was recorded for this clone. This chain joins TRBV5-4 and TRBJ2-7, with D possibly being TRBD1 (6 bases). The CDR3 extends over 13 amino acids. The V and J ends lost 2 bases and 3 bases respectively, with 9 bases between them. Germline assignment: CDR1 SGHNT and CDR2 YYREEE (reference sequence). The CDR3 spells CASSFSQGYEQYF. The CDR3 DNA reads TGTGCCAGCAGCTTCTCACAGGGCTACGAGCAGTACTTC. Supplemented by reference TRBV5-4 and TRBJ2-7, the full variable domain reads ETGVTQSPTHLIKTRGQQVTLRCSSQSGHNTVSWYQQALGQGPQFIFQYYREEENGRGNFPPRFSGLQFPNYSSELNVNALELDDSALYLCASSFSQGYEQYFGPGTRLTVT.